The T cell receptor (beta chain) under discussion was sequenced for a study of blood T cell repertoires in COVID-19. On the study more broadly: Some COVID-19 samples were acute and others convalescent; all came from the United States, Italy and Spain.

The table came from immunoSEQ multiplex PCR; TCRdb's copy has only in-frame clones and leaves some out. The repertoire consists of roughly 180,000 clones, with more than 65% occurring once and the leading ten covering about a sixth. The CDR3 totals 13 residues. Germline CDR1 is MNHEY and CDR2 is SVGAGI. V shed 5 bases and J 5 bases; nucleotides not matched to a gene: 4. Recruitment covered about two dozen US areas and drew participants whose ages spanned roughly 18 to 100 years. The chain uses TRBV6-5 and TRBJ2-7, with 9 bases lining up with TRBD1. The sample consisted of PBMCs or T cells enriched from blood (not recorded which). This clonotype was obtained from a man aged 60 to 69 who had recovered from COVID-19. The CDR3 sequence is CASSSGTGNEQYF. The DNA for the CDR3 is TGTGCCAGCAGTAGCGGGACAGGGAACGAGCAGTACTTC.